The 8 T cell receptor beta chains below come from one sample, sequenced in a study of T cells expressing NK-cell markers. For each CDR3 protein, TCRdb gives one entry from its re-call of the 5' RACE reads, without DNA. Its table lists 6,000 to 7,500 distinct CDR3 sequences. The specimen sequenced was blood T cells: a sorted CD56 or NKG2C T cell subset, CD4+ or CD8+ T cells, or bulk PBMC T cells (not recorded which). Receptors were obtained from a man between 18 and 69 years old in good health.

CDR3 residues: CASSEGTSDTDTQYF. V is TRBV6-4 and J is TRBJ2-3; as DNA is missing, the TRBD2 call by TCRdb cannot be tested. Germline CDR1 is MRHNA and CDR2 is SNTAGT. The CDR3 is 15 residues long.

The V and J genes are TRBV15 and TRBJ2-1; TCRdb's D call of TRBD1 is untestable without DNA. The CDR3 spans 16 residues. Per the germline V gene, CDR1 is LNHNV and CDR2 is YYDKDF (reference sequence). The CDR3: CATSSSTGEPYNEQFF.

V usage is TRBV20-1 and J usage is TRBJ2-7; TCRdb's D call of TRBD2 is untestable without DNA. This CDR3 region has 13 residues. Germline V CDR1 and CDR2: DFQATT, SNEGSKA (reference sequence). CDR3 loop: CSAKGLLDYEQYF.

The chain recombines TRBV10-3 with TRBJ2-5; TCRdb picks TRBD1, but there is no DNA to check that call. The CDR3 extends over 13 amino acids. Germline V CDR1 and CDR2: ENHRY, SYGVKD. CDR3 protein: CAIRRAGVETQYF.

This chain connects TRBV2 to TRBJ2-7. The V gene's germline CDR1 is SNHLY and CDR2 FYNNEI. The CDR3 runs to 14 residues. CDR3 in amino acids: CASSAKNRRREQYF.

This sequence joins TRBV6-4 and TRBJ2-3; TCRdb selects TRBD1, and the lack of DNA leaves this call unchecked. There are 17 residues in the CDR3. The germline gives CDR1 MRHNA, CDR2 SNTAGT. The CDR3 spells CASSDQPGGGPSDTQYF.

The chain has TRBV12-3 or TRBV12-4 and TRBJ1-2; there is no DNA to check the TCRdb D call of TRBD1. This CDR3 region has 13 residues. Here the CDR3 reads CASSPRQADGYTF.

The chain carries TRBV7-8 and TRBJ2-2. CDR3 length: 16 residues. The germline gives CDR1 SGHVS, CDR2 FQNEAQ. CDR3 protein: CASSLAIGILTGELFF.